This record covers a single T cell receptor (beta chain). A few counts support this clonotype. There is no known antigen for this receptor. Per-base quality was not reported, and no clone a single base away is much larger than it. This record belongs to a study of T-cell memory formation after mild COVID-19 (dated by TCRdb to the early 2020s). For context, the study as a whole: TCR sequence clusters from the two donors were found to be largely donor specific. Longitudinal TCRalpha and TCRbeta repertoire sequencing tracked T-cell clones expanding and contracting after mild COVID-19 in two donors. Two young, previously healthy adult volunteers, one female and one male, were included in the cohort. General conclusions and limits of the study: Clones that contracted from day 15 to 85 showed balanced CD4/CD8 phenotypes, whereas a second wave of clones that expanded from day 15 to 37 leaned towards CD4+. Whether the second-wave clones peaking on day 37 were SARS-CoV-2 specific was not confirmed. Contracting CD4+ clones were located mainly in the CM and EM memory subsets, whereas CD8+ clones were found to be enriched in EMRA. Only two mild cases were covered by the study, and larger cohorts that include severe cases with pre-infection samples were considered necessary. Some responding clones were found in pre-infection memory, which suggests that pre-existing cross-reactive memory T cells took part in the SARS-CoV-2 response.

Ficoll-Paque density gradient centrifugation was the method used to isolate PBMCs. Germline trimming: 3 bases from V, 5 bases from J; junction bases outside gene matches: 6. Sequences SGHTA (CDR1) and FQGNSA (CDR2) are obtained from the germline V gene. The CDR3 contains 15 residues, cysteine and phenylalanine counted. Only the CDR3 DNA stays, 45 bases, in frame from base 1. Sequencer: Illumina NovaSeq 6000. Using 5'RACE with constant-segment primers, TCRalpha and TCRbeta cDNA libraries were constructed, with sample barcodes and unique molecular identifiers added in the process. RNA was extracted from every sample with Trizol reagent. The libraries were amplified in two PCR steps, and the second step added a second sample barcode and Illumina TruSeq adapters. Sequencing of the libraries was done on an Illumina NovaSeq, producing 2 x 150 bp paired-end reads. Turning to the authors' computational methods: Reads were demultiplexed and collapsed into UMI-guided consensus sequences with migec v1.2.7. Using mixcr v2.1.11, UMI consensuses were aligned to TRA and TRB V and J templates and then assembled into clonotypes. A clonotype was counted as expanded or contracted only if both edgeR and NoisET called the change significant, with noise models trained on biological replicates. For edgeR calls, the thresholds were a false discovery rate-adjusted p below 0.01 and a log2 fold-change of 1. As an exploratory analysis of dynamics, max-normalized trajectories of the 1000 most abundant clonotypes were examined by PCA with hierarchical clustering. Each responding clone was given a CD4 or CD8 phenotype based on the CD4+ and CD8+ repertoires, which had been sequenced separately. TCRdb reprocessing: public reads trimmed at Q25 with fastp, clones called with MiXCR, in-frame beta chains kept. Each entry is one CDR3 protein sequence, shown with its most common DNA and genes. These V and J calls are TCRdb output, not the study's own analysis. This sample gives about 500,000 distinct CDR3 sequences in total; around 21% of them show up just once. 9.5% to 15% of the sample belongs to the ten largest clones.

The clonotype originates from an adult woman who had mild COVID-19 (a few samples of this study predate the infection). The sample titles of this study are shuffled in the database, so cell type and time point are left out; the donor was told from shared clones. The sequence is built from TRBV7-2 and TRBJ2-5; 10 central nucleotides agree with TRBD1. Material: PBMCs or a T cell subset sorted from them (not recorded which). The nucleotide sequence is given as TGTGCCAGCAGCTTGGGGACAGGGGTAGTGGAGACCCAGTACTTC. This encodes CASSLGTGVVETQYF.